These 15 T cell receptor beta chains were all obtained from the same sample, sequenced in a study of blood T cell repertoires in COVID-19. Repertoires were generated with immunoSEQ multiplex PCR, while TCRdb's copy carries only in-frame clones and drops some. The table lists about 210,000 clones, around 84% of them singletons. Sequencing was done on a sample of peripheral blood. The receptor source for this set is a woman aged 80 or over with COVID-19, enrolled during active disease.

The V and J genes are TRBV4-1 and TRBJ2-6; maybe TRBD2 (5 bases). The CDR3 sequence is 20 residues long. Per germline, CDR1 MGHRA and CDR2 YSYEKL. Trimming stripped 0 bases from V and 0 bases from J, with 18 bases between. The CDR3, as DNA: TGCGCCAGCAGCCAAGATCCCCGGGGAACAGCCGACTCTGGGGCCAACGTCCTGACTTTC. It encodes CASSQDPRGTADSGANVLTF.

The J gene is TRBJ1-5, the V gene TRBV4-1, with unresolved D. Germline V gene sequence: CDR1 MGHRA, CDR2 YSYEKL. CDR3 length: 16 residues. V gave up 0 bases and J gave up 1 base, with 10 bases separating them. The CDR3: CASSQEVSVSNQPQHF. The CDR3 coding sequence is TGCGCCAGCAGCCAAGAGGTATCGGTAAGCAATCAGCCCCAGCATTTT.

The chain has TRBV3-1 (or the pseudogene TRBV3-2) and TRBJ2-7, with D perhaps matching TRBD2 (5 bases). CDR3 length equals 17 residues. The ends were cut back, 1 base at V and 0 bases at J, with 16 bases in the middle. CDR1 LGHDT and CDR2 YNNKEL come from the germline V gene (reference sequence). In DNA form, the CDR3 reads TGTGCCAGCAGCCAAGGGTTGGGCGGGCGCGTCTCCTACGAGCAGTACTTC. Translating gives CASSQGLGGRVSYEQYF.

The chain carries TRBV12-3 or TRBV12-4 and TRBJ1-6; D is undetermined. The CDR3 has 11 amino acids. With 6 bases removed from V and 10 bases from J, the gap between germline ends came to 7 bases. In nucleotides, the CDR3 is TGTGCCAGCAGCATACAATCACCCCTCCACTTT. This gives the protein CASSIQSPLHF.

This clone appeared a single time. This chain links TRBV9 with TRBJ2-2, with D possibly matching TRBD1 (5 bases). V was cut by 2 bases and J by 1 base, with 9 bases left in between. Germline values: CDR1 SGDLS, CDR2 YYNGEE. The CDR3 loop spans 15 amino acids. The CDR3 DNA reads TGTGCCAGCAGCGTGACGACAGAGAACACCGGGGAGCTGTTTTTT. Protein product: CASSVTTENTGELFF.

The chain recombines TRBV5-6 with TRBJ2-4; TRBD2 agrees at 10 bases. The CDR3 runs to 17 residues. J lost 4 bases, V lost 0 bases, and 7 bases had no gene match. From germline, CDR1 is SGHDT and CDR2 YYEEEE. The CDR3 here is CASSLGTAGLAKNIQYF. CDR3 nucleotide sequence: TGTGCCAGCAGCTTGGGAACGGCGGGACTAGCGAAAAACATTCAGTACTTC.

This rearrangement joins TRBV7-9 to TRBJ1-2, with D perhaps matching TRBD1 (6 bases). Trimming left V 0 bases short and J 5 bases short, with 16 bases between. CDR1 is SEHNR and CDR2 is FQNEAQ in the germline V gene (reference sequence). CDR3 size: 16 residues. The CDR3 loop is CASSLARTDPFYGYTF. The CDR3 DNA is TGTGCCAGCAGCTTAGCCCGGACAGATCCTTTTTATGGCTACACCTTC.

The chain couples TRBV6-4 to TRBJ1-1, with D hard to call. Germline V lookup: CDR1 MRHNA, CDR2 SNTAGT. The CDR3 length is 15 residues. The CDR3 DNA follows: TGTGCGCGGTCCCCTCCGGGAACAAATTTAACTGAAGCTTTCTTT. Protein: CARSPPGTNLTEAFF.

The chain has TRBV7-2 and TRBJ2-3; TRBD1 matches 7 bases. CDR1 is SGHTA and CDR2 is FQGNSA in the germline V gene. This CDR3 region has 15 residues. Unmatched junction bases numbered 5, after V lost 5 bases and J lost 0 bases. The CDR3 is CASSIQGVSTDTQYF. The CDR3 nucleotides read TGTGCCAGCAGCATCCAGGGGGTCAGCACAGATACGCAGTATTTT.

This clone has more than one count but fewer than ten. This chain joins TRBV27 and TRBJ2-1, with D possibly matching TRBD2 (5 bases). The germline CDR1 and CDR2 sequences are MNHEY and SMNVEV (reference sequence). Trimming removed 7 bases at V and 0 bases at J, with 16 bases between. The CDR3 consists of 16 residues. The CDR3 bases are TGTGCCAGCAAATCAGGCGGGTTAAGCTCCTACAATGAGCAGTTCTTC. It is translated as CASKSGGLSSYNEQFF.

V gene TRBV6-2 or TRBV6-3 combines with J gene TRBJ2-3; TRBD2 aligns across 9 bases. V lost 2 bases, J lost 1 base, and 7 bases stayed unmatched. The V gene's germline CDR1 is MNHEY and CDR2 SVGEGT. This CDR3 has 17 residues. The CDR3: CASSYRGGAGGTDTQYF. DNA for the CDR3: TGTGCCAGCAGTTACCGCGGGGGGGCTGGAGGCACAGATACGCAGTATTTT.

The chain uses TRBV6-5 and TRBJ2-3; D may be TRBD2 (6 bases). The CDR3 runs to 15 residues. Germline CDR1 reads MNHEY; CDR2 reads SVGAGI. V lost 2 bases and J lost 3, with 12 bases in between. CDR3 nucleotides: TGTGCCAGCAGTTACGCGGGGTTAGGGACAGATACGCAGTATTTT. Protein product: CASSYAGLGTDTQYF.

The chain has TRBV30 and TRBJ1-5; the match to TRBD1 covers 9 bases. The CDR3 sequence is 13 residues long. The junction had 6 bases not matched to a gene; V was cut back by 7 bases and J by 5 bases. Germline V lookup: CDR1 GTSNPN, CDR2 SVGIG (reference sequence). The CDR3 protein is CAFGQGTYQPQHF. CDR3 nucleotide sequence: TGTGCCTTTGGACAGGGGACCTATCAGCCCCAGCATTTT.

The rearrangement links TRBV28 to TRBJ1-5; TRBD1 agrees at 8 bases. Germline loops: CDR1 MDHEN, CDR2 SYDVKM. This CDR3 region has 14 residues. V lost 5 bases, J lost 7 bases, and 7 bases stayed unmatched. Here the CDR3 DNA reads TGTGCCAGCAGTCTACAACAGGGGGGGCAGCCCCAGCATTTT. This sequence encodes CASSLQQGGQPQHF.

The gene calls are TRBV4-1 and TRBJ2-5; TRBD2 matches 13 bases. The CDR3 covers 19 residues. Unmatched junction bases numbered 12, after V lost 1 base and J lost 4 bases. The germline V gene encodes CDR1 MGHRA and CDR2 YSYEKL. The CDR3: CASSQAVLAGGPSPETQYF. Written as DNA, the CDR3 is TGCGCCAGCAGCCAAGCGGTACTAGCGGGGGGGCCGAGTCCAGAGACCCAGTACTTC.